This TCR beta chain was captured in a study of beta chain features in type 1 diabetes (dated by TCRdb to between 2017 and 2018). Broadly, across the study: No differences in mean age, gender distribution, total cell number or subset yield were found between patients and healthy donors. Across all samples, some 110,000,000 sorted cells were examined, and cell number per subset correlated strongly with RNA yield. In the study, TCRB repertoires of sorted circulating CD4+ T cell subsets from recently diagnosed type 1 diabetes patients were compared with those of matched healthy donors. Regulatory and stem cell-like memory subsets were isolated from only 8 patients and roughly eight healthy donors, whereas naive and central memory subsets came from all 30 or so donors. Overall study results and their limits: At VDJ recombination sites, type 1 diabetes patients had fewer insertions and more deleted nucleotides, which implies abnormalities in thymic rearrangement. Because the HLA sub-analyses included only small numbers of individuals, any influence of HLA type on TCRB rearrangement was left unresolved. Because cDNA rather than genomic DNA was sequenced, highly expressing activated cells could have been over-represented, although no difference in activation and CD3 levels was found between groups. In all four CD4+ subsets, TCRB CDR3 length was moderately but significantly shorter in type 1 diabetes patients. Shorter templates might have been favored by PCR, but patient and control samples were amplified and corrected together, so both groups would have been affected equally by any skew. Naive, central memory and regulatory TCRB repertoires appeared to be more similar among patients than among healthy donors.

Each donor gave one peripheral blood draw, averaging around 120 mL, which was collected into heparinised tubes. Using a panel that included CD45RO, CCR7, CD25, CD127, CD95 and CD27, naive, central memory, regulatory and stem cell-like memory CD4+ T cells were sorted on a BD FACSAria II. A purity above 98% was achieved for all sorted populations. PBMCs were isolated immediately by Lymphoprep density gradient centrifugation and stained directly without culture. So that batch effects would be minimized, each experiment stained and sorted samples in pairs, pairing one healthy donor with one patient. As regards this clone: Its cognate antigen has yet to be identified. Base qualities are not recorded, but no much larger clone differs from it by a single base.

The entire isolated RNA was reverse transcribed using the High Capacity cDNA Reverse Transcription Kit, and thus expressed TCRB transcripts were sequenced. Naive, central memory and regulatory T cell samples underwent deep immunoSEQ sequencing, averaging around 4 million total reads per sample. Sorted cells were lysed in RLT buffer, and RNA was extracted using DNase-treated RNeasy Micro or Mini kits according to cell number. To prevent cross-contamination, each cell subset was processed individually, whereas patient and healthy donor samples were processed jointly. TCRB sequences were amplified from cDNA with the immunoSEQ multiplex PCR, producing 87-bp fragments spanning the CDR3 region. Sequencing of the amplicons was performed on the Illumina HiSeq platform. Under the source paper's analysis protocol: Synthetic template baselines were used to correct PCR bias computationally, reads within Hamming distance 2 were collapsed, and singletons that could not be merged were discarded. Reads were aligned against IMGT to assign V, D and J genes, CDR3 length and insertions or deletions at six rearrangement sites. Within each subset, clonotype counts were normalized to sorted cell number, and only after that were true diversity and Gini coefficients computed with the tcR R package. The overlap coefficient, calculated on TCRB nucleotide sequences, was used to measure repertoire sharing. Out-of-frame TCRB sequences from naive cells were analyzed to stand in for the pre-selection repertoire. TCRdb took this table from immuneACCESS and kept in-frame rearrangements with V and J called. Such tables lack part of the clones; where checked against another copy, unresolved V genes explain under half of the gap, and the rest is unexplained. V and J calls and clone size follow that table, whereas D and trimming were derived from the DNA. Here the sample has 600,000 to 750,000 clones; around 12% occur a single time. Jointly, the top ten make up approximately 0.11% of the sample.

This receptor was obtained from a man younger than 40 with type 1 diabetes. The material sequenced was naive CD4+ T cells from blood. The cell subset or site tag for this specimen amounts to: true naive CD4+ T cells.

In nucleotides, the sequence is TGTGCCAGTAGTGGCACTTCTAACTATGGCTACACCTTC. The translation is CASSGTSNYGYTF. The rearranged chain carries TRBV19 and TRBJ1-2; there is no confident call for the D gene. V and J are truncated by 5 bases and 0 bases respectively, leaving an intervening sequence of 7 bases. Sequences LNHDA (CDR1) and SQIVND (CDR2) are obtained from the germline V gene (reference sequence). From its cysteine to its phenylalanine, the CDR3 spans 13 amino acids. The retained sequence is limited to the CDR3, 39 bases, with the frame set at the first base.